This T cell receptor (beta chain) was captured by sequencing in a study of low-dose radiotherapy and immunotherapy resistance in tumors. Study in general: Intravenous ipilimumab 1 mg/kg every six weeks was given with nivolumab 240 mg every two weeks.

At least ten counts were recorded for this clonotype. Time point of the sample: before trial treatment. Qualifying patients carried advanced solid tumors devoid of tumor-infiltrating lymphocytes. First-strand cDNA relied on TRAV- and TRBV-specific primers spanning alpha and beta chains. The PCR that amplified TCRs ran for roughly 20 cycles, relying on a constant-region primer and a V-primer adapter. TCRdb fed the reads into MiXCR, producing one record per CDR3 protein. The sample includes tens of thousands of distinct CDR3 sequences, 18% of them seen just once. V was cut by 1 base and J by 1 base, with 4 bases left in between. The CDR3 runs to 13 residues. Germline V CDR1 and CDR2: SQVTM, ANQGSEA.

The clonotype comes from a male donor with prostate cancer. The sequenced sample was PBMCs, obtained before treatment. V and J are TRBV29-1 and TRBJ2-2; no reliable D call. CDR3 sequence reads: CSVEVGNTGELFF. The DNA of the CDR3 is TGCAGCGTTGAAGTGGGGAACACCGGGGAGCTGTTTTTT.